Each of the 5 T cell receptor beta chains below was sequenced from the same sample in a study of T cell clones after liver transplantation (dated by TCRdb to about 2019). The library was obtained by the immunoSEQ multiplex PCR assay. TCRdb retrieved this table from immuneACCESS and kept in-frame rearrangements only. Not all clones are present; in checked studies, unresolved V genes account for under half, and no reason is known for the remainder. The sample table lists tens of thousands of clones, approximately 80% of them with a count of one. Approximately 0.79% of the sample is in the top ten clones. The sample consisted of CD4+ T cells from blood, taken 12 months after liver transplant. The source of these receptors is a human patient who received a liver transplant. Following a transplant, some T cells may be graft donor cells, not patient cells.

A word on this clone: At one of its ends the junction is not consistent with the germline gene, which may arise from a read error. This chain links TRBV18 with TRBJ2-3, with D perhaps TRBD2 (5 bases). The length of the CDR3 is 15 residues. Germline V lookup: CDR1 KGHSH, CDR2 LQKENI. In DNA form, the CDR3 reads TGTGCCAGCTCCCCACTAGTTACAAGCACAGATACGCAGTATTTT. Translating it yields CASSPLVTSTDTQYF. Together with reference TRBV18 and TRBJ2-3, the CDR3 gives the full variable domain: NAGVMQNPRHLVRRRGQEARLRCSPMKGHSHVYWYRQLPEEGLKFMVYLQKENIIDESGMPKERFSAEFPKEGPSILRIQQVVRGDSAAYFCASSPLVTSTDTQYFGPGTRLTVL.

The rearrangement uses TRBV10-3 and TRBJ2-3; the match to TRBD1 covers 7 bases. J gave up 1 base and V 3 bases, and 4 bases lay outside the gene matches. Germline V gene data show CDR1 as ENHRY and CDR2 as SYGVKD. This CDR3 contains 15 residues. The CDR3 nucleotides read TGTGCCATCAGTGATTTCGACAGGGGCACAGATACGCAGTATTTT. Translating it yields CAISDFDRGTDTQYF.

This chain uses TRBV4-1 with TRBJ1-5; TRBD1 agrees at 8 bases. Trimming took 1 base from V and 5 from J; bases not matched to a gene: 4. This CDR3 comprises 15 residues. Germline loops: CDR1 MGHRA, CDR2 YSYEKL. The CDR3 here is CASSQGTGWDQPQHF. The DNA for the CDR3 is TGCGCCAGCAGCCAAGGGACAGGGTGGGATCAGCCCCAGCATTTT.

V usage is TRBV7-9 and J usage is TRBJ2-7; the D is unclear. Trimming took 0 bases from V and 2 from J, leaving 5 bases between them. The CDR3 contains 13 residues. The germline gives CDR1 SEHNR, CDR2 FQNEAQ (reference sequence). This CDR3 is CASSLAGTYEQYF. The CDR3 region has the DNA TGTGCCAGCAGCTTAGCGGGAACCTACGAGCAGTACTTC.

This clone was recorded only once. This chain uses TRBV2 with TRBJ2-3, with a weak D call TRBD2 (5 bases). This CDR3 has 13 residues. V shed 5 bases and J shed 5 bases, with 11 bases lying between them. Germline V gives CDR1 SNHLY, CDR2 FYNNEI. This CDR3 is CASSSWERDTQYF. CDR3 nucleotides: TGTGCCAGCAGTTCGTGGGAGCGAGATACGCAGTATTTT.